A single T cell receptor beta chain is shown here with its context. The antigen is unknown. The sample is drawn from a study of T cell responses to AZD1222 COVID-19 vaccine. General study results and limits: Unmutated regions of variants are reportedly targeted by nearly half of spike-specific TCRs. There were vaccine-associated CD4 TCRs across spike, dominant at 160-218 and 743-854. The donor group comprised mostly white British people and more females; the analysis possibly underestimated clonal diversity.

Only in-frame clones appear in the TCRdb table, and some are missing; sequencing was by immunoSEQ multiplex PCR. Among tens of thousands of clones listed, about 90% were seen once. Trimming stripped 0 bases from V and 2 bases from J, with 9 bases between. The CDR3 consists of 15 residues. Germline V gene data show CDR1 as SGDLS and CDR2 as YYNGEE. The source of this sequence is an adult who received the AZD1222 COVID-19 vaccine. This sample comprised peripheral blood, obtained 28 days after the second AZD1222 dose. The rearrangement joins TRBV9 to TRBJ1-3; D is possibly TRBD1 (5 bases). The CDR3 region is CASSVGDEAGNTIYF. DNA of the CDR3: TGTGCCAGCAGCGTAGGGGACGAGGCTGGAAACACCATATATTTT.